This TCR beta chain comes out of a study of cytomegalovirus exposure and HLA in healthy donors (dated by TCRdb to about 2017). In the study overall: An earlier analysis of fewer than 750 of the donors reported 250 to 350 Gb of sequence data and around 120 million unique TCR beta sequences obtained from around 180 million T cells. An early release that covered 500 to 800 HLA-typed donors contained around 330 gigabases of sequencing data and about 84 million unique TCR sequences. To predict cytomegalovirus infection status, the study brought together high-throughput TCR immunosequencing, statistical association of individual TCRs with disease status, and machine learning. The study aimed to test whether signatures of past pathogen exposure could be identified by cataloging public T cell receptors. The genetic ancestry cluster associated with self-reported Caucasian donors included 70% to 85% of the 350 to 500 genotyped donors. To study patterns of TCR occurrence, a later analysis re-analyzed previously published TCR beta repertoires from around 670 donors and added high-resolution HLA genotyping. Donor age, sex, ethnicity and CMV serostatus were compiled alongside the repertoire data. Both class I and class II loci were covered by HLA typing, at four-digit resolution. Across some 400 genotyped donors of the cohort, an average of about 240,000 unique TCR beta nucleotide sequences per donor were sequenced, and roughly 18% of those sequences were non-productive. The study used immunosequencing to profile the T cell repertoires of several hundred subjects and linked those repertoires to cytomegalovirus serostatus. Roughly 5 DR-DQ haplotypes were treated as single units for association and clustering because of strong linkage in the cohort. An earlier analysis of 587 of the donors used high-throughput TCR beta sequencing to judge whether each TCR beta V gene segment behaved as functional or pseudogenic. A later genetic analysis used genome-wide SNP genotypes for about 65% of the roughly 700 donors, treating that subset as a discovery cohort. Every repertoire in the discovery cohort had been generated on one and the same sequencing platform. The number of donors typed differed by locus, with about 629-630 for A, B, C, DRB1 and DQB1, more than 500 for DQA1, about 610 for DPA1, and 472 for DPB1. In addition to the first cohort of hundreds of subjects, a separate validation cohort of over 90 different subjects was used. Rather than drawing on any new phenotypic data, the later analysis identified candidate immune exposures from TCR beta sequences and the way those sequences occurred across donors.

Library preparation used the immunoSEQ multiplex PCR assay. For the multiplex PCR, a mixture combining 60 forward primers for TCR Vbeta segments and 13 reverse primers for TCR Jbeta segments was used. The CDR3 region of rearranged TCR beta genes was amplified from genomic DNA with a multiplex PCR assay. The amplified TCR beta libraries were sequenced on the Illumina HiSeq System as 87-base-pair reads. The study's processing was this. A later analysis tallied 70 million to 100 million unique TCR beta chains across the 666 repertoires, and approximately 9.9 million of those chains were shared by two or more donors. Raw reads were error-corrected and collapsed into unique sequences with a nearest-neighbor algorithm that merged closely related sequences to remove PCR and sequencing errors. V, D and J gene segments were assigned by aligning CDR3 sequences to IMGT reference sequences. For a sequence to be retained, a match of at least six nucleotides was required to both a V gene segment and a J gene segment. Rearrangements were classified as productive when the CDR3 lacked stop codons and remained in frame with V and J, and all other rearrangements were classified as non-productive. Following IMGT convention, CDR3 was defined as the stretch from the second conserved V-encoded cysteine to the conserved J-encoded phenylalanine. The earlier analysis of 587 of the donors excluded sequences that lacked an unambiguous match to a single V gene segment. In an earlier analysis of a few hundred of the donors, V segments were called functional above 56.7% productive rearrangements and were called segregating when the between-donor standard deviation exceeded 5%. A statistical classification framework was built for diagnosing cytomegalovirus status from the catalog of TCR beta chain sequences. In a later analysis, TCR nucleotide sequences were compared against IMGT/GENE-DB human TR gene sequences so that V and J genes could be assigned. The TCRdist pipeline was used in a later analysis to assign CDR3 sequences and most-parsimonious VDJ recombination scenarios. In a later analysis, every TCR beta chain was defined by the combination of its CDR3 amino acid sequence and its V-gene family, and reads without a unique V-gene family were dropped. In a later analysis, 500 to 650 highly shared, low-generation-probability nucleotide sequences were removed to address suspected cross-contamination and a sequencing artifact. For each public chain, a later analysis derived a clonal expansion index from normalized ranks of inferred template counts within each repertoire. In a later analysis, generation probabilities were computed using a VDJ recombination model fitted to out-of-frame rearrangements, and the results were checked against IGoR. A later analysis scored TCR-TCR, TCR-HLA and TCR-CMV co-occurrence with hypergeometric tests, applying a repertoire-size bias correction to TCR pairs. False discovery rates were estimated in a later analysis by permuting HLA or CMV assignments 20 times. In a later analysis, co-occurring TCRs were grouped using DBSCAN, with TCRdist sequence similarity added in when clustering inside HLA-allele-positive subsets. Repertoires with fewer than 30,000 or more than 120,000 public chains were left out of co-occurrence clustering, as were about 5 repertoires with anomalous nucleotide sharing. This is the immuneACCESS table as TCRdb keeps it, with only in-frame sequences that have V and J called. A part of the clones is gone; compared with another copy, unresolved V genes explain less than half, and the rest is unexplained. For V, J and clone size, that table is used; D and trimming come from the DNA. This sample is represented by 160,000 or so clones; roughly 79% of them were singletons. Over 0.95% of the sample is taken by the ten largest.

In total, 666 healthy bone marrow donors made up the cohort. At the time of sampling, every cohort member was nominally healthy, though immune exposures that went unrecorded were likely present. The donor tested CMV seronegative and was one of the 352 seronegative cohort members. Every donor gave a peripheral blood sample, and the peripheral blood mononuclear cells from that sample were used for TCR beta sequencing. Genomic DNA extraction from the blood cell samples was performed with the Qiagen DNeasy Blood Extraction Kit. From the cysteine through the phenylalanine, the CDR3 covers 15 amino acids. Of all the DNA, just the CDR3 is kept, 45 bases in frame from base 1. The germline V gene yields SGHAT for CDR1 and FQNNGV for CDR2. General findings and caveats noted by the study authors: A group of highly shared sequence variants was considered likely to be a technical artifact of the sequencing pipeline. According to a later analysis, most CMV-associated TCR beta chains appeared to be HLA-restricted, and the HLA associations seemed to be driven largely by CMV exposure. In a later genetic analysis, fewer N-insertions in productive TCRs were reported among donors in an Asian-associated ancestry cluster than the approximately 630-donor mean. The study listed 150 to 200 TCR beta chains as associated with cytomegalovirus. Some IMGT-functional V segments, including TRBV6-2 and TRBV6-3, could not be distinguished by the 87-base-pair reads and were therefore excluded. The authors suggested that the approach could potentially be extended to other disease states and immunological phenotypes. Because some donors lacked HLA typing at each locus, the association tests relied only on the typed subset. Compared with equally common non-associated chains, HLA-associated TCR beta chains in a later analysis were more clonally expanded and had lower generation probabilities. A later genetic analysis associated a missense DCLRE1C variant with V-gene and J-gene trimming of TCR beta chains, and an independent cohort replicated the association. While some public TCRs were present in many individuals, most TCR sequences turned up only very rarely across donors. In a later analysis, TCR association rates were found to vary across HLA loci, with the most associated TCRs seen for DRB1 alleles and the fewest for HLA-C alleles. The only immune exposure information available for the cohort was CMV serostatus. When HLA alleles, especially DR and DQ, strongly co-occurred, attributing TCR associations to individual alleles was difficult. A later analysis associated about 17,000 TCR beta sequences with specific HLA alleles at a false discovery rate of 0.05. Sequencing depth was assumed to be roughly uniform across donors in the presence/absence analyses, though that assumption may not hold. A further reported finding was that TCR beta sequences accurately predicted the HLA-A and HLA-B alleles for most subjects in the first cohort. The cohort was sequenced for TCR beta chains only, and without alpha or paired-chain data the features that could be detected were limited. Several of the top co-occurrence clusters appeared to be linked to parvovirus B19, influenza, CMV and Epstein-Barr virus, according to a later analysis. In vitro tests confirmed that three of the cytomegalovirus-associated TCR beta chains recognize cytomegalovirus antigens. In both the original and validation cohorts, the classifier was reported to diagnose cytomegalovirus status with high specificity and sensitivity. Correlated functional status among segregating V segments might reflect linkage disequilibrium, but an unknown experimental factor could not be ruled out. Because counts were too low, 15 to 20 rarely observed V segments, including chromosome 9 orphons, were excluded from the earlier analysis of about 500 of the donors. In an earlier analysis of more than 500 of the donors, most TCR beta V segments appeared in productive rearrangements about 90% or about 30% of the time, broadly matching IMGT annotations.

This clone has only one observation. The antigen it recognizes is unknown. Base qualities are not provided; no much larger clone lies one nucleotide away. Sequencing was carried out using PBMCs. The chain couples TRBV11-2 to TRBJ2-5; TRBD2 is possibly the D segment (5 matching bases). The J call could be wrong; TRBJ2-7 is a better fit for the DNA end. This TCR was sampled from a woman in her forties or fifties in good health and CMV-seronegative. The sequenced DNA is TGTGCCAGCAGCCCCCAAGGGAGCGCCTCCTACGAGCAGTACTTC. It encodes CASSPQGSASYEQYF.